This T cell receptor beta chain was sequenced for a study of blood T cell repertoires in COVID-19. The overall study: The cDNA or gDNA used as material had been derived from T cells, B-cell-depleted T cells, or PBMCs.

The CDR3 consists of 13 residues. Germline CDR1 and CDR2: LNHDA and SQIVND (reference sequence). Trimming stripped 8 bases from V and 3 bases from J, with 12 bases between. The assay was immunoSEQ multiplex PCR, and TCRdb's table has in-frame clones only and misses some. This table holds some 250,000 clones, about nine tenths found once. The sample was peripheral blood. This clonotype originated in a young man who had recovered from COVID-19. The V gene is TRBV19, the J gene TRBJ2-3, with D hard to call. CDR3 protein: CASSTLKTDTQYF. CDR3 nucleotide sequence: TGTGCCAGTTCTACCTTAAAGACAGATACGCAGTATTTT.